A selection of T cell receptor beta chains follows, all from one sample in a study of CD8+ T cells in alopecia areata. Produced via immunoSEQ multiplex PCR; TCRdb's table is partial and in-frame only. Of 150,000 or so clones in the sample, around 47% are singletons; the top ten hold more than 6.5%. Sequenced material: CD4+ T cells sorted from blood. The receptors stem from a human donor with alopecia areata. Each CDR3 is given with its conserved first and last residue. A D gene is named only where the DNA matches it firmly. Clone size is not always given. Where it is, it says once, few, many or a class for expanded clones.

>TRBV27|NA|NA|TRBJ2-7
CASAPRSAPAQYF
TGTGCCAGCGCGCCACGATCGGCGCCCGCGCAGTACTTC
>TRBV4-1|few|NA|TRBJ2-5
CASSPPGETQYF
TGCGCCAGCAGTCCCCCTGGCGAGACCCAGTACTTC
>TRBV19|once|TRBD1|TRBJ2-7
CASSPDRVGEQYF
TGTGCCAGTAGTCCCGACAGGGTGGGAGAGCAGTACTTC
>TRBV29-1|few|NA|TRBJ1-1
CSVESGTTEAFF
TGCAGCGTTGAATCGGGGACCACTGAAGCTTTCTTT
>TRBV27|NA|TRBD2|TRBJ2-5
CASSRWGGETQYF
TGTGCCAGCAGTCGGTGGGGGGGAGAGACCCAGTACTTC
>TRBV5-1|once|NA|TRBJ2-2
CASSLAGVEAGELFF
TGCGCCAGCAGCTTGGCGGGAGTGGAGGCCGGGGAGCTGTTTTTT
>TRBV27|NA|TRBD2|TRBJ2-5
CASRKLAGEETQYF
TGTGCCAGCAGGAAACTAGCGGGGGAAGAGACCCAGTACTTC
>TRBV4-2|NA|NA|TRBJ1-5
CASSQDGGANQPQHF
TGTGCCAGCAGCCAAGATGGAGGGGCAAATCAGCCCCAGCATTTT
>TRBV7-3|few|TRBD2|TRBJ2-1
CASSLLAGGLNEQFF
TGTGCCAGCAGCTTACTGGCGGGAGGCCTGAATGAGCAGTTCTTC
>TRBV5-1|few|TRBD2|TRBJ2-1
CASSGTSGRGKYNEQFF
TGCGCCAGCAGCGGGACTAGCGGGAGAGGAAAGTACAATGAGCAGTTCTTC
>TRBV9|NA|NA|TRBJ2-1
CASSVAPGGPGNEQFF
TGTGCCAGCAGCGTAGCCCCCGGGGGGCCGGGCAATGAGCAGTTCTTC
>TRBV29-1|NA|NA|TRBJ2-1
CSVVSGLGSYNEQFF
TGCAGCGTGGTGAGCGGGCTGGGATCCTACAATGAGCAGTTCTTC
>TRBV4-1|few|TRBD2|TRBJ2-5
CASSQRPGLVRETQYF
TGCGCCAGCAGCCAACGGCCGGGACTAGTTCGAGAGACCCAGTACTTC
>TRBV30|NA|NA|TRBJ2-7
CAWIFVPSRTYEQYF
TGTGCCTGGATTTTCGTCCCCTCCCGGACCTACGAGCAGTACTTC
>TRBV30|NA|TRBD1|TRBJ1-5
CAWSVDRGVQPQHF
TGTGCCTGGAGTGTGGACAGGGGGGTCCAGCCCCAGCATTTT
>TRBV7-8|few|TRBD2|TRBJ2-3
CASSLRGRAGEAFGADTQYF
TGTGCCAGCAGCTTAAGAGGCAGGGCGGGAGAGGCGTTCGGGGCAGATACGCAGTATTTT
>TRBV25-1|NA|NA|TRBJ2-7
CASSEGNEQYF
TGTGCCAGCAGTGAGGGTAACGAGCAGTACTTC
>TRBV29-1|NA|TRBD2|TRBJ2-7
CSVELLAGGYEQYF
TGCAGCGTTGAACTTCTAGCGGGAGGGTACGAGCAGTACTTC
>TRBV7-3|few|TRBD1|TRBJ2-1
CASSLTPDRGVNEQFF
TGTGCCAGCAGCTTAACCCCGGACAGGGGAGTAAATGAGCAGTTCTTC
>TRBV18|few|NA|TRBJ2-3
CASSPPTHTDTQYF
TGTGCCAGCTCACCACCGACCCACACGGATACGCAGTATTTT
>TRBV14|few|NA|TRBJ2-6
CASSQEGGSGANVLTF
TGTGCCAGCAGCCAAGAAGGCGGCTCTGGGGCCAACGTCCTGACTTTC
>TRBV5-6|NA|NA|TRBJ1-5
CASSLASGASNQPQHF
TGTGCCAGCAGCTTGGCGTCGGGGGCGAGCAATCAGCCCCAGCATTTT
>TRBV29-1|few|NA|TRBJ1-3
CSVQGSGNTIYF
TGCAGCGTACAGGGTTCCGGAAACACCATATATTTT
>TRBV7-2|few|NA|TRBJ2-1
CASIDRAGGVEQFF
TGTGCCAGCATCGACCGAGCGGGCGGGGTTGAGCAGTTCTTC
>TRBV29-1|NA|TRBD1|TRBJ2-5
CSVQGRLQETQYF
TGCAGCGTACAGGGGCGTCTCCAAGAGACCCAGTACTTC
>TRBV30|NA|NA|TRBJ1-1
CAWMGQANTEAFF
TGTGCCTGGATGGGGCAGGCGAACACTGAAGCTTTCTTT
>TRBV5-1|once|NA|TRBJ2-1
CASSLNYNEQFF
TGCGCCAGCAGCTTGAACTACAATGAGCAGTTCTTC
>TRBV5-1|NA|TRBD2|TRBJ2-1
CASSLHMTSGTYNEQFF
TGCGCCAGCAGCCTCCACATGACTAGCGGGACCTACAATGAGCAGTTCTTC
>TRBV5-1|NA|NA|TRBJ2-7
CASSSGLHYEQYF
TGCGCCAGCAGCTCGGGACTCCACTACGAGCAGTACTTC
>TRBV5-1|NA|TRBD1|TRBJ2-3
CASSVGQGTDTQYF
TGCGCCAGCAGCGTCGGACAGGGAACAGATACGCAGTATTTT
>TRBV14|NA|TRBD1|TRBJ1-1
CASSRIRGILTEAFF
TGTGCCAGCAGCCGGATCAGGGGGATCCTCACTGAAGCTTTCTTT
>TRBV9|few|TRBD2|TRBJ2-3
CASSVWTSGTDTQYF
TGTGCCAGCAGCGTTTGGACTAGCGGCACAGATACGCAGTATTTT
>TRBV29-1|NA|TRBD2|TRBJ2-7
CSVTRGTSGYEQYF
TGCAGCGTCACAAGAGGGACTAGCGGGTACGAGCAGTACTTC
>TRBV7-9|NA|NA|TRBJ2-7
CASSPMDGSYEQYF
TGTGCCAGCAGCCCGATGGACGGTTCCTACGAGCAGTACTTC
>TRBV11-2|few|NA|TRBJ2-7
CASSLVSGYEQYF
TGTGCCAGCAGCTTAGTTTCCGGCTACGAGCAGTACTTC
>TRBV7-3|few|NA|TRBJ2-5
CASSEGPQETQYF
TGTGCCAGCAGCGAGGGACCCCAGGAGACCCAGTACTTC
>TRBV5-4|NA|NA|TRBJ2-6
CASSRLGTGANVLTF
TGTGCCAGCAGCCGTCTAGGGACTGGGGCCAACGTCCTGACTTTC
>TRBV5-1|NA|NA|TRBJ2-7
CASSQQGLTYEQYF
TGCGCCAGCAGCCAGCAGGGTCTAACCTACGAGCAGTACTTC
>TRBV5-1|once|NA|TRBJ2-1
CATRVNSYNEQFF
TGCGCCACGAGGGTGAACTCCTACAATGAGCAGTTCTTC
>TRBV5-4|NA|NA|TRBJ2-1
CASMRAGPYNEQFF
TGTGCCAGCATGAGGGCGGGACCCTACAATGAGCAGTTCTTC
>TRBV28|NA|NA|TRBJ2-7
CASTSPTTRYEQYF
TGTGCCAGCACCTCCCCCACGACACGATACGAGCAGTACTTC
>TRBV18|NA|NA|TRBJ2-6
CASSPSRSGANVLTF
TGTGCCAGCTCACCATCCAGATCTGGGGCCAACGTCCTGACTTTC
>TRBV29-1|NA|TRBD2|TRBJ2-5
CSVEDFLAGTSTQYF
TGCAGCGTTGAAGATTTTCTAGCGGGGACCTCGACCCAGTACTTC
>TRBV20-1|NA|NA|TRBJ2-3
CSLSGADTQYF
TGCAGCCTCAGTGGGGCCGATACGCAGTATTTT
>TRBV6-5|few|NA|TRBJ1-3
CASSYSRQPGNTIYF
TGTGCCAGCAGTTACTCGAGACAGCCTGGGAACACCATATATTTT
>TRBV9|NA|NA|TRBJ2-3
CASSAWAGTQYF
TGTGCCAGCAGCGCCTGGGCGGGTACGCAGTATTTT
>TRBV10-3|few|NA|TRBJ2-3
CAISEREADTQYF
TGTGCCATCAGTGAGAGGGAGGCAGATACGCAGTATTTT
>TRBV27|once|NA|TRBJ2-5
CASSKGTETQYF
TGTGCCAGCAGTAAAGGGACGGAGACCCAGTACTTC
>TRBV7-2|NA|NA|TRBJ2-1
CASSPRSSYNEQFF
TGTGCCAGCAGCCCCCGAAGCTCCTACAATGAGCAGTTCTTC
>TRBV29-1|few|TRBD1|TRBJ1-2
CSVEDTGAWFGYTF
TGCAGCGTTGAAGATACAGGGGCTTGGTTTGGCTACACCTTC
>TRBV7-9|NA|NA|TRBJ1-1
CASSLATENTEAFF
TGTGCCAGCAGCTTAGCAACGGAGAACACTGAAGCTTTCTTT
>TRBV5-4|NA|TRBD1|TRBJ2-2
CASSTGQPTGELFF
TGTGCCAGCAGCACGGGACAGCCCACCGGGGAGCTGTTTTTT
>TRBV29-1|NA|NA|TRBJ1-3
CSVGTRGNTIYF
TGCAGCGTCGGGACTCGTGGAAACACCATATATTTT